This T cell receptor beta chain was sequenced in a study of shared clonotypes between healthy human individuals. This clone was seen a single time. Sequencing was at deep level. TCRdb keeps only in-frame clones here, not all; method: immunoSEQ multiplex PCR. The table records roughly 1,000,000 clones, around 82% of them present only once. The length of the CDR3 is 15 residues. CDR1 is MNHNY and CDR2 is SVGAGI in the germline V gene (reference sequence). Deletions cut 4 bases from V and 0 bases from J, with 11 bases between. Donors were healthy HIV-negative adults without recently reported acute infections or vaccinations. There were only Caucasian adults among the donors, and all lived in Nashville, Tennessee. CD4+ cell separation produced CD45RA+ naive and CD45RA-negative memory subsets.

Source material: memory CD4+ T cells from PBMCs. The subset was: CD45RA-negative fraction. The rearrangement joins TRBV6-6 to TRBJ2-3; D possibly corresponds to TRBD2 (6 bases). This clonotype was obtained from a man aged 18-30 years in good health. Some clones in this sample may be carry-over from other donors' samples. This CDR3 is CASSFRGTSTDTQYF. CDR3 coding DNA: TGTGCCAGCAGTTTTCGAGGGACTAGCACAGATACGCAGTATTTT.